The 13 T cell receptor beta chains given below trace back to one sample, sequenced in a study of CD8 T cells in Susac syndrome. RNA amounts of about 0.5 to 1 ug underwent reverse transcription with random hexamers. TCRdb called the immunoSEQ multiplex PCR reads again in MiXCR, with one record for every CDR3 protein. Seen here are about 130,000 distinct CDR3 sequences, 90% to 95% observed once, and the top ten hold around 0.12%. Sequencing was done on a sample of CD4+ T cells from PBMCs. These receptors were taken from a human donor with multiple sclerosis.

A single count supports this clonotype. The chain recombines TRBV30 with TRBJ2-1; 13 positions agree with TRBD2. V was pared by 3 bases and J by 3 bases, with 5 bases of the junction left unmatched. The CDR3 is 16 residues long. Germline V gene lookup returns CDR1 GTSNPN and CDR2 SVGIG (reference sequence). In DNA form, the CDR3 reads TGTGCCTGGAGACTAGCGGGAGGGCCTCTCTACAATGAGCAGTTCTTC. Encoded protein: CAWRLAGGPLYNEQFF.

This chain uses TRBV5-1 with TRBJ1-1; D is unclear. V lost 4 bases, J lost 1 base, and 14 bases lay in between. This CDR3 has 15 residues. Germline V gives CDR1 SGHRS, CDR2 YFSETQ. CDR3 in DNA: TGCGCCAGCAGCCCGGGGTGGAGACAGAACACTGAAGCTTTCTTT. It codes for CASSPGWRQNTEAFF.

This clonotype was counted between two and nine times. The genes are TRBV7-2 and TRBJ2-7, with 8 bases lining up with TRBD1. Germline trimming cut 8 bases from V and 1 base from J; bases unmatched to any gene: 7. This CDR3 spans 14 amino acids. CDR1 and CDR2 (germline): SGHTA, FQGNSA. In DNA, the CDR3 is TGTGCCAGCCCAGGCGGACAGGGTTCCTACGAGCAGTACTTC. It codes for CASPGGQGSYEQYF. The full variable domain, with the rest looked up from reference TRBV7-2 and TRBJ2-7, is GAGVSQSPSNKVTEKGKDVELRCDPISGHTALYWYRQSLGQGLEFLIYFQGNSAPDKSGLPSDRFSAERTGGSVSTLTIQRTQQEDSAVYLCASPGGQGSYEQYFGPGTRLTVT.

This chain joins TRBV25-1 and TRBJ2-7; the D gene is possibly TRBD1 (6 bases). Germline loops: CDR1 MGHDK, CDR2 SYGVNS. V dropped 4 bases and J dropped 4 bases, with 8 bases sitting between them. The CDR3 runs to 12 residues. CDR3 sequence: CASSVTGYEQYF. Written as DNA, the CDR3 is TGTGCCAGCAGTGTTACAGGGTACGAGCAGTACTTC.

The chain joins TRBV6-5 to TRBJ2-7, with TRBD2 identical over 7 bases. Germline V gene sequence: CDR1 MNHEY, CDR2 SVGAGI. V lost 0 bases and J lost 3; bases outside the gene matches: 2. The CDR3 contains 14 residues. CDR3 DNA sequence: TGTGCCAGCAGTTACTCCCGGGGGGTCTACGAGCAGTACTTC. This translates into CASSYSRGVYEQYF.

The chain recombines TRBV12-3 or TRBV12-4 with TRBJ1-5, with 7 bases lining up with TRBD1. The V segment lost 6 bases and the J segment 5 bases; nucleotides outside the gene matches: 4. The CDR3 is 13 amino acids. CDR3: CASSPGGDQPQHF. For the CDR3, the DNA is TGTGCCAGCAGCCCAGGGGGGGATCAGCCCCAGCATTTT.

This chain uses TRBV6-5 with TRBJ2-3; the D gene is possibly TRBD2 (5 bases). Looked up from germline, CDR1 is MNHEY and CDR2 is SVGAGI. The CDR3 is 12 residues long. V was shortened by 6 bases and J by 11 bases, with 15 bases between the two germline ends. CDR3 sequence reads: CASSPSDGMQYF. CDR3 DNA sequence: TGTGCCAGCAGCCCTTCGGACGGGATGCAGTATTTT.

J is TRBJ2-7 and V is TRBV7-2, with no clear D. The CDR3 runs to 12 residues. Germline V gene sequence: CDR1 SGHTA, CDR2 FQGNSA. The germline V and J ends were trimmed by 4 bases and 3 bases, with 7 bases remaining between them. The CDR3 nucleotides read TGTGCCAGCAGCTCGGACGGCTACGAGCAGTACTTC. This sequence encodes CASSSDGYEQYF.

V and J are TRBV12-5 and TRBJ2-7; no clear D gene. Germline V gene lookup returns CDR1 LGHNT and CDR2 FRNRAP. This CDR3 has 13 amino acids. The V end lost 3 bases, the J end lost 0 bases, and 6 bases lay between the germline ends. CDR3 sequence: CASGFGVSYEQYF. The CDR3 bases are TGTGCTAGTGGTTTCGGAGTCTCCTACGAGCAGTACTTC.

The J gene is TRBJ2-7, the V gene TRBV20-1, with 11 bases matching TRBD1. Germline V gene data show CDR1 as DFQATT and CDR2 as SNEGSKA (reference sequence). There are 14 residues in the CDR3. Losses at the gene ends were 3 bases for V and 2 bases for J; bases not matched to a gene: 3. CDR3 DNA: TGCAGTGCTAGCCGGGGACAGGGGGCCTACGAGCAGTACTTC. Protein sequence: CSASRGQGAYEQYF.

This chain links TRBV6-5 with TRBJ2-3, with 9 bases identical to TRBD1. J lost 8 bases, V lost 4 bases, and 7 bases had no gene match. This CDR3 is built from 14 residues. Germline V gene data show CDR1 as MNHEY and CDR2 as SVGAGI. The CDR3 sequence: CASSLGTGPGTQYF. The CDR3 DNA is TGTGCCAGCAGTTTAGGGACAGGGCCAGGTACGCAGTATTTT.

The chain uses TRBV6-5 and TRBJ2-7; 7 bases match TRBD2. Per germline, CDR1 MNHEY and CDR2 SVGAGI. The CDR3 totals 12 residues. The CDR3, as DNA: TGTATCGTTAGCGGGCTCTCCTACGAGCAGTACTTC. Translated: CIVSGLSYEQYF.

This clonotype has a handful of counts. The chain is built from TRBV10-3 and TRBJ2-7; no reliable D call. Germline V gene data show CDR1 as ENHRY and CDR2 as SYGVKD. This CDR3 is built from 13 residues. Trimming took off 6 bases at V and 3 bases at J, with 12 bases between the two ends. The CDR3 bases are TGTGCCATCAGGGCTACGTTAGTCTACGAGCAGTACTTC. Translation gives CAIRATLVYEQYF.